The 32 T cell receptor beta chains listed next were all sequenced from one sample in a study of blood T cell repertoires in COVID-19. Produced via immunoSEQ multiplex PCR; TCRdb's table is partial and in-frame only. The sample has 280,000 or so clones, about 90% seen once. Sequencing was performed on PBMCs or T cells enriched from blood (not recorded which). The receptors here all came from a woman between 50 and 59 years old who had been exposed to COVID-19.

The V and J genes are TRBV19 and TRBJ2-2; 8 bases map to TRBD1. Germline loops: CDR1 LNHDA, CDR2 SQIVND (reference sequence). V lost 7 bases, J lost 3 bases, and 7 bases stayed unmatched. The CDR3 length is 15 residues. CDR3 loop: CASTTGTGHTGELFF. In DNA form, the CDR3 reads TGTGCCAGTACCACCGGGACAGGCCACACCGGGGAGCTGTTTTTT.

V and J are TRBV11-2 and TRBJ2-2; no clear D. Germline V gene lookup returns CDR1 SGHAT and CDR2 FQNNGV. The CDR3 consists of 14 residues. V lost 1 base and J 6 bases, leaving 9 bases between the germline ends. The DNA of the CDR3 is TGTGCCAGCAGCTTAGTTTTAGCCGCCGGGGAGCTGTTTTTT. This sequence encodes CASSLVLAAGELFF.

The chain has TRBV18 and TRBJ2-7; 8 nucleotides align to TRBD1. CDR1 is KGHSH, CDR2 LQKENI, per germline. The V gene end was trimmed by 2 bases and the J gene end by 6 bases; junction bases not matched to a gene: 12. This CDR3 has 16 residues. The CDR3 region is CASSPESRGPRGEQYF. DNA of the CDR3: TGTGCCAGCTCACCAGAATCCAGGGGGCCCCGGGGCGAGCAGTACTTC.

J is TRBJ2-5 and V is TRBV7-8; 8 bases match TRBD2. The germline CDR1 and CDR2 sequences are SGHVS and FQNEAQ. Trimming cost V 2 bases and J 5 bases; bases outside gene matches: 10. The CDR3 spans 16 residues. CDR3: CASSLYVAGGRETQYF. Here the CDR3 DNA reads TGTGCCAGCAGCTTATACGTTGCGGGGGGCCGGGAGACCCAGTACTTC. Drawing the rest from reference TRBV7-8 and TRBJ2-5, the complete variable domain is GAGVSQSPRYKVAKRGQDVALRCDPISGHVSLFWYQQALGQGPEFLTYFQNEAQLDKSGLPSDRFFAERPEGSVSTLKIQRTQQEDSAVYLCASSLYVAGGRETQYFGPGTRLLVL.

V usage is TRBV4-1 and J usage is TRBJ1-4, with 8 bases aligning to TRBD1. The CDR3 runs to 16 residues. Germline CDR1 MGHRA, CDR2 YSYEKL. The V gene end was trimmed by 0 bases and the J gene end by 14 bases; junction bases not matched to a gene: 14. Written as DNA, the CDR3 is TGCGCCAGCAGCCAAGAGGGCGGGCAGGGGGCGTATTTTCTGTTTTTT. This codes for CASSQEGGQGAYFLFF.

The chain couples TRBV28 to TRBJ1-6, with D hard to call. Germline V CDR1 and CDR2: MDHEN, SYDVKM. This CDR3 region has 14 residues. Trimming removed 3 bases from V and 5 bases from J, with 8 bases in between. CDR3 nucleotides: TGTGCCAGCAGTTTGAACAGTGATAATTCACCCCTCCACTTT. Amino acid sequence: CASSLNSDNSPLHF.

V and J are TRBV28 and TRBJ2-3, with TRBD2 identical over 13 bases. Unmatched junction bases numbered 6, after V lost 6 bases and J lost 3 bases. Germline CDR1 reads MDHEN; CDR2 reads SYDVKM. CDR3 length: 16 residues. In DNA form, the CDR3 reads TGTGCCAGCAGGATGGGACTAGCGGGGTTAACAGATACGCAGTATTTT. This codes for CASRMGLAGLTDTQYF.

The CDR3 nucleotides read TGTGCCACTAAAAACCCGCCAGGGGGCTTAGACACTGAAGCTTTCTTT. Amino acid sequence: CATKNPPGGLDTEAFF. The V gene is TRBV28, the J gene TRBJ1-1; 8 bases line up with TRBD1. Germline CDR1 reads MDHEN; CDR2 reads SYDVKM. There are 16 residues in the CDR3. The V gene end was trimmed by 10 bases and the J gene end by 3 bases; junction bases not matched to a gene: 16.

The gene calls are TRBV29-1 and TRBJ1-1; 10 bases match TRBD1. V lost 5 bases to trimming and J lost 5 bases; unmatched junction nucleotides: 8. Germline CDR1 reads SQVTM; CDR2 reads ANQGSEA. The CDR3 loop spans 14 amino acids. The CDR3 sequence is CSVRVGTGDTEAFF. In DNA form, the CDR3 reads TGCAGCGTTCGAGTGGGGACAGGGGATACTGAAGCTTTCTTT.

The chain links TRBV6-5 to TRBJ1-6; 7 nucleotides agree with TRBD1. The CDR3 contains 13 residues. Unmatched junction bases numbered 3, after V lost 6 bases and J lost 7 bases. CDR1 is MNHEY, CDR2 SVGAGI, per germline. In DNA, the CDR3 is TGTGCCAGCAGCGGGACAGACAATTCACCCCTCCACTTT. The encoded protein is CASSGTDNSPLHF.

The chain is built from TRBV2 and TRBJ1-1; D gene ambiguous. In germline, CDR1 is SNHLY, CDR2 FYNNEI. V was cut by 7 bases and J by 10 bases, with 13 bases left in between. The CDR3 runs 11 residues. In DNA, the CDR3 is TGTGCCAGCAAGGCGGTGCAGACAGCTTTCTTT. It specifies CASKAVQTAFF.

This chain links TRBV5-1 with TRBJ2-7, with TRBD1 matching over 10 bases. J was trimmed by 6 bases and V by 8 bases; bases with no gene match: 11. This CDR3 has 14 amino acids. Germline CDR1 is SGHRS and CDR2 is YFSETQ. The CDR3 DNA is TGCGCCAGTCTTCCCGGGACAGGGGAGCGCGAGCAGTACTTC. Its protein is CASLPGTGEREQYF.

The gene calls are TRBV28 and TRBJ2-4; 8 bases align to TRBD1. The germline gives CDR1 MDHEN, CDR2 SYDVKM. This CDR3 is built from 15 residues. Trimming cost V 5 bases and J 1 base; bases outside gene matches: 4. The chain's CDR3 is CASSEGQEAKNIQYF. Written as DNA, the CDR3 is TGTGCCAGCAGTGAGGGACAGGAGGCCAAAAACATTCAGTACTTC.

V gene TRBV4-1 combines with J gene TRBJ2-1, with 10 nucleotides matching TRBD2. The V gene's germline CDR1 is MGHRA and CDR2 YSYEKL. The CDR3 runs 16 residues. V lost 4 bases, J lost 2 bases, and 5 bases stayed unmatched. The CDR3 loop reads CASSPTSGSPYNEQFF. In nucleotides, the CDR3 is TGCGCCAGCAGCCCGACTAGCGGGTCACCCTACAATGAGCAGTTCTTC.

The CDR3 DNA sequence: TGCGCCAGCGGAACATCGACAGGGGTCCTTAGCGACGAGCAGTACTTC. Translated: CASGTSTGVLSDEQYF. The chain is built from TRBV5-1 and TRBJ2-7; 8 bases are shared with TRBD1. With 7 bases clipped from V and 5 bases from J, the junction kept 17 bases outside the gene matches. The germline V gene has CDR1 SGHRS and CDR2 YFSETQ. This CDR3 comprises 16 residues.

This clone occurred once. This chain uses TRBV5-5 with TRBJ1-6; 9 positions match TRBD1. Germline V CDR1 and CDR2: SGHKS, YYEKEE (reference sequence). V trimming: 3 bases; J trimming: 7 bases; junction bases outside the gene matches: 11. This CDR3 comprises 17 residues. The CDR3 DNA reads TGTGCCAGCAGCTGGGCTCCCTCCGGGACAGGGAATTCACCCCTCCACTTT. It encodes CASSWAPSGTGNSPLHF.

CDR3 nucleotide sequence: TGTGCCAGCAGACTAGCGGAGAACACCGGGGAGCTGTTTTTT. Translation: CASRLAENTGELFF. The gene calls are TRBV6-5 and TRBJ2-2; 8 bases fit TRBD2. J lost 1 base, V lost 6 bases, and 1 base had no gene match. Per the germline V gene, CDR1 is MNHEY and CDR2 is SVGAGI. The CDR3 sequence is 14 residues long.

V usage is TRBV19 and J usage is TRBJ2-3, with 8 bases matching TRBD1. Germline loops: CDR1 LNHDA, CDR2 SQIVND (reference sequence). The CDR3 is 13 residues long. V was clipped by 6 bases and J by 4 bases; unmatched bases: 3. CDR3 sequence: CASRDRAADTQYF. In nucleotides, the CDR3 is TGTGCCAGTAGGGACAGGGCAGCAGATACGCAGTATTTT.

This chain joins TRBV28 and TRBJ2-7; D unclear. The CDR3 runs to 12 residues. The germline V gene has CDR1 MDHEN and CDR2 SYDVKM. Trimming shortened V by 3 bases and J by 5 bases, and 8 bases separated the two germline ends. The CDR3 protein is CASSFTDHEQYF. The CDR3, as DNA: TGTGCCAGCAGTTTTACAGACCACGAGCAGTACTTC.

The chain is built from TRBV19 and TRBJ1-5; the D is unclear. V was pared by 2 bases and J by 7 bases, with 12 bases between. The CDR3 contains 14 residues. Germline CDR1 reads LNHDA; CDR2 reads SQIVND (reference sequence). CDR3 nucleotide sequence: TGTGCCAGTAGTATAACCGCCGGTTACCAGCCCCAGCATTTT. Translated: CASSITAGYQPQHF.

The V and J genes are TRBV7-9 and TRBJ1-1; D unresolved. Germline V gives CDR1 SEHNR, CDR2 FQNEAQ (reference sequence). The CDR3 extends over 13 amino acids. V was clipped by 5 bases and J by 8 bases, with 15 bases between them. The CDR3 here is CASSRPLEVEAFF. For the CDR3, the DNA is TGTGCCAGCAGCCGACCCTTAGAGGTCGAAGCTTTCTTT.

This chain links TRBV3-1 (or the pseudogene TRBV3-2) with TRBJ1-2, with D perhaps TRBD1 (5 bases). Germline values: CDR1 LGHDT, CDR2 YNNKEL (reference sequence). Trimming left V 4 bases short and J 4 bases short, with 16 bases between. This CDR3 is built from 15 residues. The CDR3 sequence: CASSPRTIRSYGYTF. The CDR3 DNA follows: TGTGCCAGCAGCCCCCGGACAATTCGATCCTATGGCTACACCTTC.

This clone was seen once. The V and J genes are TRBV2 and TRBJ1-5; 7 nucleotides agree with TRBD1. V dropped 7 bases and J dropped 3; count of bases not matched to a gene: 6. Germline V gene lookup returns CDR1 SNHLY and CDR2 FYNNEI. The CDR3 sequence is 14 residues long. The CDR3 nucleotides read TGTGCCAGCATGAAGGACAGGTCCAATCAGCCCCAGCATTTT. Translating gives CASMKDRSNQPQHF. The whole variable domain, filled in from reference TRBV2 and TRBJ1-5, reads EPEVTQTPSHQVTQMGQEVILRCVPISNHLYFYWYRQILGQKVEFLVSFYNNEISEKSEIFDDQFSVERPDGSNFTLKIRSTKLEDSAMYFCASMKDRSNQPQHFGDGTRLSIL.

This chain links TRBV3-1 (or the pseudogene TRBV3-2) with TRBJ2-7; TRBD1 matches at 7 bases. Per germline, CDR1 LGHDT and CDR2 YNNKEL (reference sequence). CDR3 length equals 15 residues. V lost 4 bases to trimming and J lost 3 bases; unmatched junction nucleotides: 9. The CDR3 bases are TGTGCCAGCAGCCCTCGACAGGGTCAGGGCTACGAGCAGTACTTC. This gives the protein CASSPRQGQGYEQYF.

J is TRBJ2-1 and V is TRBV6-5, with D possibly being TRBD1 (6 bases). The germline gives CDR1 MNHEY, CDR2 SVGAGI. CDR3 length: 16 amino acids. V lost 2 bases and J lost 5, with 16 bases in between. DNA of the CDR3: TGTGCCAGCAGTTACCAACAGGGTGGGTTAAACAATGAGCAGTTCTTC. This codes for CASSYQQGGLNNEQFF.

Written as DNA, the CDR3 is TGTGCCAGCAGCCACTCCGGGACAGGGGTTTTTGGAAACACCATATATTTT. Residues: CASSHSGTGVFGNTIYF. This chain connects TRBV14 to TRBJ1-3; 10 bases match TRBD1. CDR1 and CDR2 (germline): SGHDN, FVKESK. The CDR3 runs 17 residues. V gave up 3 bases and J gave up 3 bases; unmatched junction bases: 8.

This chain's CDR3 is CASSRDRSNQPQHF. CDR3 coding DNA: TGTGCCAGCAGCCGCGACAGGAGCAATCAGCCCCAGCATTTT. The V and J genes are TRBV7-2 and TRBJ1-5, with a weak D call TRBD1 (6 bases). Deletions cut 5 bases from V and 1 base from J, with 9 bases between. This CDR3 is built from 14 residues. From germline, CDR1 is SGHTA and CDR2 FQGNSA.

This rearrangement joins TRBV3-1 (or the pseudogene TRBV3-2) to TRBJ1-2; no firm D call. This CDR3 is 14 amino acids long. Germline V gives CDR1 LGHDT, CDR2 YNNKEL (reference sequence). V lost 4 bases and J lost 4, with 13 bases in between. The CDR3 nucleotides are TGTGCCAGCAGCCTCCACCCGACAAGCTATGGCTACACCTTC. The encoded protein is CASSLHPTSYGYTF.

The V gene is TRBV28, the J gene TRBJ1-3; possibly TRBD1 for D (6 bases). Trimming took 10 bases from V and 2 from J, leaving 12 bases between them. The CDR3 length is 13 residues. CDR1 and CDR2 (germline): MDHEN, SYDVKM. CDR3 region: CAIRAGAGNTIYF. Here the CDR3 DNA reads TGTGCCATTCGGGCAGGGGCTGGAAACACCATATATTTT. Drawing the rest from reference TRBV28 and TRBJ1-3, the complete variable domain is DVKVTQSSRYLVKRTGEKVFLECVQDMDHENMFWYRQDPGLGLRLIYFSYDVKMKEKGDIPEGYSVSREKKERFSLILESASTNQTSMYLCAIRAGAGNTIYFGEGSWLTVV.

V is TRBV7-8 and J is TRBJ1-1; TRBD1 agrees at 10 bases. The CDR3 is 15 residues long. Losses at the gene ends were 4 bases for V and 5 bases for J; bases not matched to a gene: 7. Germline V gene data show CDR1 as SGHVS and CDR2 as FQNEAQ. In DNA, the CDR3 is TGTGCCAGCAGCTCCGCTGACAGGGGGCTGACTGAAGCTTTCTTT. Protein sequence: CASSSADRGLTEAFF.

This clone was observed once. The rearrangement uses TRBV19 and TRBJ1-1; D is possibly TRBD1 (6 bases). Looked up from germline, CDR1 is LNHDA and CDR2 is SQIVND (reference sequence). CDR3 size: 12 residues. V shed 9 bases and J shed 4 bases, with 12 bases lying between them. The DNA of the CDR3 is TGTGCCAGCCAAAACAGGGCCACTGAAGCTTTCTTT. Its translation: CASQNRATEAFF. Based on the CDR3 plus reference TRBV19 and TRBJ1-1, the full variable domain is DGGITQSPKYLFRKEGQNVTLSCEQNLNHDAMYWYRQDPGQGLRLIYYSQIVNDFQKGDIAEGYSVSREKKESFPLTVTSAQKNPTAFYLCASQNRATEAFFGQGTRLTVV.

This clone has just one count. DNA of the CDR3: TGCGCCAGCAGTTTACAGGGCCACTCTGGAAACACCATATATTTT. Encoded protein: CASSLQGHSGNTIYF. The chain has TRBV5-1 and TRBJ1-3; D perhaps matches TRBD1 (6 bases). The germline V and J ends were trimmed by 5 bases and 0 bases, with 12 bases remaining between them. Germline V lookup: CDR1 SGHRS, CDR2 YFSETQ. The CDR3 is made up of 15 amino acids. Full variable domain (rest looked up from reference TRBV5-1 and TRBJ1-3): KAGVTQTPRYLIKTRGQQVTLSCSPISGHRSVSWYQQTPGQGLQFLFEYFSETQRNKGNFPGRFSGRQFSNSRSEMNVSTLELGDSALYLCASSLQGHSGNTIYFGEGSWLTVV.